This entry concerns a single T cell receptor (beta chain). Its antigen is currently unknown. Until DNA extraction, the samples held between about 0.9-10 million cryopreserved PBMC. The data are from a study of long-term antiretroviral therapy in people with HIV. Across the study: Specimens dating back about a decade before the 2015 immediate-ART recommendation are the oldest included. Overall study results and limits: Blood specimens, gathered between about 2004 and 2017, were possibly obtained under older ART regimens.

Survey level was the resolution at which the v3.0 immunoSEQ assay ran. Clones were read by immunoSEQ multiplex PCR, and TCRdb kept only the in-frame ones, dropping some. Among some 30,000 clones listed, 85% were seen once. V lost 2 bases to trimming and J lost 4 bases, with 14 bases between them. The CDR3 has 15 residues. CDR1 and CDR2 from the germline V gene are LGHNT and FRNRAP. Sequenced material: unsorted PBMCs, taken about 3.3 years after starting antiretroviral therapy. The J gene is TRBJ1-1, the V gene TRBV12-5, with a tentative D call TRBD1 (5 bases). This TCR was recovered from a man aged 18 to 30 with HIV. The DNA for the CDR3 is TGTGCTAGTGGTTTGCCCGGGAGCGGGGGCACTGAAGCTTTCTTT. Its protein is CASGLPGSGGTEAFF.